The entry that follows covers one T cell receptor beta chain sequence. Antigen specificity is unknown. Time point here: persistent/refractory GD, antithyroid drugs over 5 years with positive TRAb. RNA extracted from PBMCs served as the sequencing template. The entry originates in a study of regulatory T cells in long-lasting Graves disease. Study-level background: By definition, persistent Graves' disease involved antithyroid drugs for over 5 years alongside positive TSH receptor antibodies.

Germline V CDR1 and CDR2: PRHDT, FYEKMQ (reference sequence). The V and J ends lost 1 base and 5 bases respectively, with 9 bases between them. This CDR3 is 14 amino acids long. Notes on the study in general: There were preferences for TRBV28, TRBJ1-2 and TRBJ2-5 in persistent disease. Patients whose Graves' disease persisted exhibited lower TCR diversity than those newly diagnosed.

CDR3-region Arm-PCR and iRepertoire HTBI primers produced the TCR beta libraries. Each CDR3 protein is one row after TCRdb ran MiXCR on the multiplex PCR reads. The sample carries 300,000 to 350,000 distinct CDR3 sequences, about 20% recorded once. The starting material was peripheral blood mononuclear cells (PBMCs), obtained when the disease was refractory, from a patient treated with antithyroid drugs. The chain combines TRBV13 with TRBJ1-3, with D perhaps TRBD1 (5 bases). This receptor was taken from a female donor with Graves disease. Here the CDR3 reads CASSLVGVRNTIYF. Written as DNA, the CDR3 is TGTGCCAGCAGCTTAGTAGGGGTGCGAAACACCATATATTTT.